Following are 7 T cell receptor beta chains from one sample sequenced in a study of blood T cell repertoires in COVID-19. Profiled with immunoSEQ multiplex PCR; TCRdb holds only in-frame clones, not every one. The sample has approximately 130,000 clones, more than 80% seen once. Sequencing was done on a sample of peripheral blood. All receptors come from a human donor in a cohort sampled during active COVID-19.

A note on this clone: Other DNA variants within this sample encode the same CDR3. This chain links TRBV7-2 with TRBJ2-5; TRBD1 matches at 7 bases. CDR3 size: 15 residues. J was trimmed by 2 bases and V by 1 base; bases with no gene match: 4. Germline assignment: CDR1 SGHTA and CDR2 FQGNSA. CDR3 sequence (DNA): TGTGCCAGCAGCTTAGACAGGGGTAGACAAGAGACCCAGTACTTC. Translated: CASSLDRGRQETQYF. Based on the CDR3 plus reference TRBV7-2 and TRBJ2-5, the full variable domain is GAGVSQSPSNKVTEKGKDVELRCDPISGHTALYWYRQSLGQGLEFLIYFQGNSAPDKSGLPSDRFSAERTGGSVSTLTIQRTQQEDSAVYLCASSLDRGRQETQYFGPGTRLLVL.

This rearrangement joins TRBV5-1 to TRBJ1-4, with D possibly being TRBD1 (6 bases). In germline, CDR1 is SGHRS, CDR2 YFSETQ. V was pared by 2 bases and J by 2 bases, with 13 bases between. The CDR3 has 16 amino acids. CDR3 DNA sequence: TGCGCCAGCAGCTTTAAACAGGGAGGGACTAATGAAAAACTGTTTTTT. This encodes CASSFKQGGTNEKLFF.

The chain is built from TRBV7-7 and TRBJ2-2; D is possibly TRBD1 (6 bases). The germline gives CDR1 SSHAT, CDR2 FNYEAQ (reference sequence). The CDR3 contains 13 residues. V shed 5 bases and J shed 8 bases, with 12 bases lying between them. CDR3 residues: CASSLGTSGELFF. The DNA of the CDR3 is TGTGCCAGCAGCCTTGGGACATCAGGGGAGCTGTTTTTT.

The rearrangement joins TRBV5-1 to TRBJ1-1; D is undetermined. The CDR3 has 10 amino acids. Germline-derived CDR1 and CDR2 are SGHRS and YFSETQ. The V and J ends lost 6 bases and 11 bases respectively, with 11 bases between them. The CDR3 is CASTPRVAFF. Written as DNA, the CDR3 is TGCGCCAGCACACCCCGGGTCGCTTTCTTT.

This clone was picked up one time. The V and J genes are TRBV7-2 and TRBJ1-2, with D hard to call. Looked up from germline, CDR1 is SGHTA and CDR2 is FQGNSA. The length of the CDR3 is 12 residues. V gave up 3 bases and J gave up 8 bases, with 10 bases separating them. The CDR3 spells CASSLRSNGYTF. In DNA form, the CDR3 reads TGTGCCAGCAGCTTGAGAAGTAACGGCTACACCTTC.

The rearrangement links TRBV5-6 to TRBJ2-7, with D possibly TRBD2 on 6 matching bases. The V gene's germline CDR1 is SGHDT and CDR2 YYEEEE. V dropped 0 bases and J dropped 2 bases, with 9 bases sitting between them. The CDR3 spans 14 residues. The CDR3 nucleotides read TGTGCCAGCAGCTTGGGACCTAGCGCCTACGAGCAGTACGTC. Translated: CASSLGPSAYEQYV.

The CDR3 coding sequence is TGTGCCAGCAGCCGCTCCGGGGATTCACCCCTCCACTTT. This codes for CASSRSGDSPLHF. The gene calls are TRBV5-6 and TRBJ1-6; D gene unclear. This CDR3 spans 13 amino acids. Germline V gene lookup returns CDR1 SGHDT and CDR2 YYEEEE. Trimming stripped 4 bases from V and 8 bases from J, with 10 bases between. Drawing the rest from reference TRBV5-6 and TRBJ1-6, the complete variable domain is DAGVTQSPTHLIKTRGQQVTLRCSPKSGHDTVSWYQQALGQGPQFIFQYYEEEERQRGNFPDRFSGHQFPNYSSELNVNALLLGDSALYLCASSRSGDSPLHFGNGTRLTVT.